Sequencing of this T cell receptor beta chain was carried out in a study of shared clonotypes between healthy human individuals. Germline V CDR1 and CDR2: MDHEN, SYDVKM. After removal of 6 bases from V and 3 bases from J, the junction contained 4 bases not matched to a gene. The CDR3 extends over 14 amino acids. This clone occurred once. The sample has other DNA sequences that encode this CDR3 too. The assay was immunoSEQ multiplex PCR, and TCRdb's table has in-frame clones only and misses some. This table holds about 670,000 clones, more than 70% found once. The sample comprised memory CD4+ T cells sorted from blood. Subset here: CD45RA-negative fraction. The sequence was obtained from a woman aged 30 to 39 in good health. This sequence joins TRBV28 and TRBJ2-7; 11 bases are a match to TRBD2. This chain's CDR3 is CASSGLAGDYEQYF. The CDR3 DNA is TGTGCCAGCAGCGGACTAGCGGGTGACTACGAGCAGTACTTC.